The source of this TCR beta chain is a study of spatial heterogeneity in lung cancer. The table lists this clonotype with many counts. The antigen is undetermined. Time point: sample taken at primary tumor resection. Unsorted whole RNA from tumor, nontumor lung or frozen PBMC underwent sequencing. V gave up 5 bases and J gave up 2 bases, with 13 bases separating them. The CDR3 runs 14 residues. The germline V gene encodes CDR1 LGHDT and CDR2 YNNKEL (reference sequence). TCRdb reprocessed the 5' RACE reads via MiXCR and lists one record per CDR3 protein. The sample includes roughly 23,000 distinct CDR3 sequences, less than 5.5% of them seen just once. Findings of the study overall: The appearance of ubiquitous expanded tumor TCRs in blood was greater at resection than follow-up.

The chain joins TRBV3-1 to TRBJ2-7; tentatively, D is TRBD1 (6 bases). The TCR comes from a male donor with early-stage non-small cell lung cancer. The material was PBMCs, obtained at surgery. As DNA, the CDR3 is TGTGCCAGCAGCTCCTTACAGGGCACCTACGAGCAGTACTTC. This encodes CASSSLQGTYEQYF.